The 7 T cell receptor beta chains given below trace back to one sample, sequenced in a study of CD8 T cells in ankylosing spondylitis. From the 5' RACE reads, TCRdb called clonotypes with MiXCR, one entry per CDR3 protein. The sample holds 85,000 to 90,000 distinct CDR3 sequences, more than 25% seen once. Source material: blood, either unsorted or a sorted T cell fraction (not recorded which). All receptors derive from a male donor with ankylosing spondylitis or in good health (not recorded which).

The rearrangement links TRBV7-3 to TRBJ2-2, with D unresolved. Germline CDR1 SGHTA, CDR2 FQGTGA. The CDR3 consists of 15 residues. Trimming took 2 bases from V and 6 from J, leaving 13 bases between them. Here the CDR3 DNA reads TGTGCCAGCAGCTTATGGAAGGGTTTACCCGGGGAGCTGTTTTTT. This translates into CASSLWKGLPGELFF. Supplemented by reference TRBV7-3 and TRBJ2-2, the full variable domain reads GAGVSQTPSNKVTEKGKYVELRCDPISGHTALYWYRQSLGQGPEFLIYFQGTGAADDSGLPNDRFFAVRPEGSVSTLKIQRTERGDSAVYLCASSLWKGLPGELFFGEGSRLTVL.

This chain joins TRBV20-1 and TRBJ2-3; TRBD2 matches at 8 bases. This CDR3 contains 14 residues. Trimming at V came to 5 bases and at J to 3 bases, leaving 7 bases not matched to a gene. The V gene's germline CDR1 is DFQATT and CDR2 SNEGSKA (reference sequence). The CDR3 coding sequence is TGCAGTGCTGCCCGCGGGAGGAAGACAGATACGCAGTATTTT. It specifies CSAARGRKTDTQYF.

The table lists this clonotype with a few counts. The J gene is TRBJ1-2, the V gene TRBV5-6; no clear D gene. V was trimmed by 4 bases and J by 3 bases, leaving 16 bases between them. The germline gives CDR1 SGHDT, CDR2 YYEEEE. This CDR3 contains 15 residues. The CDR3 sequence is CASSKALSYDYGYTF. The CDR3 DNA reads TGTGCCAGCAGCAAAGCGCTCAGCTACGACTATGGCTACACCTTC.

This clonotype was detected a few times. V gene TRBV7-9 combines with J gene TRBJ2-1, with TRBD2 matching 7 bases. Germline trimming cut 2 bases from V and 2 bases from J; bases unmatched to any gene: 3. Germline V CDR1 and CDR2: SEHNR, FQNEAQ (reference sequence). This CDR3 has 15 amino acids. CDR3 sequence: CASSLTGRTYNEQFF. CDR3 nucleotides: TGTGCCAGCAGCTTAACCGGGAGGACCTACAATGAGCAGTTCTTC.

This clonotype was recorded many times. A read error may be the cause here, since a much bigger clone is one base away. The chain employs TRBV20-1 and TRBJ2-4; 7 bases agree with TRBD2. Germline lookup yields CDR1 DFQATT and CDR2 SNEGSKA (reference sequence). The CDR3 loop spans 15 amino acids. The CDR3 bases are TGCAGTGCTAGAGATCTGGGGACTAACAAAAACAGTCAGTACTTC. Protein product: CSARDLGTNKNSQYF.

In this sample, this clonotype turned up many times. V is TRBV9 and J is TRBJ2-7; 7 bases fit TRBD2. CDR1 and CDR2 (germline): SGDLS, YYNGEE. Unmatched junction bases numbered 4, after V lost 4 bases and J lost 0 bases. There are 14 residues in the CDR3. In DNA, the CDR3 is TGTGCCAGCAGCCCTACTAGCGACTCCTACGAGCAGTACTTC. The encoded protein is CASSPTSDSYEQYF.

The chain has TRBV6-1 and TRBJ1-5; the D is unclear. Trimming removed 6 bases from V and 4 bases from J, with 16 bases in between. The CDR3 extends over 15 amino acids. Germline lookup yields CDR1 MNHNS and CDR2 SASEGT. The CDR3 spells CASSKKWTVNQPQHF. The CDR3 DNA reads as TGTGCCAGCAGCAAGAAATGGACGGTTAATCAGCCCCAGCATTTT.